This is a list of T cell receptor beta chains from one sample in a study of T-cell reconstitution after alpha-beta-depleted transplantation in children. A single record per CDR3 protein comes from TCRdb applying MiXCR to the PCR reads. The sample comprises fewer than 250,000 distinct CDR3 sequences, around 8% of which are singletons, and about 6.4% rests with the top ten. The sequenced sample was PBMCs, mostly from graft donor cells, obtained 180 days after TCRalphabeta/CD19-depleted stem cell transplant. The receptors derive from a male patient younger than 18 who had a stem cell transplant for acute lymphoblastic leukemia, so the T cells may come from the graft donor. The conserved cysteine and the conserved F or W are not part of the CDR3 here. Expanded clones are given a class, and other clones once, few, many or no size at all.

V gene: TRBV9
clone size: many
J gene: TRBJ1-6
CDR3 protein: ASSSSGTGSPLH

V gene: TRBV7-2
clone size: many
J gene: TRBJ2-7
CDR3 protein: ASSPRTGFHEQY

V gene: TRBV12-3/TRBV12-4
clone size: many
J gene: TRBJ1-1
CDR3 protein: ASSITEAF

V gene: TRBV3-1
clone size: many
J gene: TRBJ1-5
CDR3 protein: ASSQDEYQPQH

V gene: TRBV14
clone size: many
J gene: TRBJ2-7
CDR3 protein: ASSPKGPGTGSYEQY

V gene: TRBV20-1
clone size: many
J gene: TRBJ2-5
CDR3 protein: SARDRRTSGGQETQY

V gene: TRBV5-1
clone size: -
J gene: TRBJ2-2
CDR3 protein: ASSLVDWATGELF

V gene: TRBV5-1
clone size: many
J gene: TRBJ2-2
CDR3 protein: ASSLALAGDTGELF

V gene: TRBV7-3
clone size: few
J gene: TRBJ2-1
CDR3 protein: ASSLNSAVVDEQF

V gene: TRBV27
clone size: many
J gene: TRBJ2-5
CDR3 protein: ASSHTPRGLETQY

V gene: TRBV20-1
clone size: many
J gene: TRBJ2-5
CDR3 protein: SARGGGGEETQY

V gene: TRBV9
clone size: many
J gene: TRBJ2-1
CDR3 protein: ASRSESGGPDEQF

V gene: TRBV28
clone size: many
J gene: TRBJ2-5
CDR3 protein: ASSPGGSNLEETQY

V gene: TRBV20-1
clone size: many
J gene: TRBJ2-1
CDR3 protein: SAREPGLGYNEQF

V gene: TRBV6-5
clone size: many
J gene: TRBJ1-5
CDR3 protein: ASSPRRGARNQPQH

V gene: TRBV9
clone size: many
J gene: TRBJ2-2
CDR3 protein: ASSLSGGYVGGELF

V gene: TRBV6-5
clone size: many
J gene: TRBJ1-1
CDR3 protein: ASSYVLALGDTEAF

V gene: TRBV7-9
clone size: few
J gene: TRBJ2-4
CDR3 protein: ASSPRGGLLAKNIQY

V gene: TRBV24-1
clone size: many
J gene: TRBJ2-2
CDR3 protein: ATSEPGTGDTGELF

V gene: TRBV20-1
clone size: many
J gene: TRBJ1-3
CDR3 protein: SARDPGGSGNTIY

V gene: TRBV10-3
clone size: many
J gene: TRBJ2-1
CDR3 protein: AISEPKLRGNEQF

V gene: TRBV7-2
clone size: -
J gene: TRBJ2-3
CDR3 protein: ASSLEAPTTDTQY

V gene: TRBV19
clone size: -
J gene: TRBJ2-7
CDR3 protein: ASSYVLTRAYEQY

V gene: TRBV7-9
clone size: many
J gene: TRBJ1-6
CDR3 protein: ASSFEGGNSPLH

V gene: TRBV25-1
clone size: once
J gene: TRBJ2-2
CDR3 protein: ASGPGLNSGELF

V gene: TRBV5-1
clone size: many
J gene: TRBJ2-1
CDR3 protein: ASSSVGLAGLRANEQF

V gene: TRBV5-1
clone size: many
J gene: TRBJ2-1
CDR3 protein: ASSPVFNEQF

V gene: TRBV12-3/TRBV12-4
clone size: many
J gene: TRBJ1-1
CDR3 protein: ASSPRDRGTEAF

V gene: TRBV29-1
clone size: -
J gene: TRBJ2-2
CDR3 protein: SVGTSGSPGELF